Listed below are T cell receptor beta chains from one sample, sequenced in a study of human T cells and chemical hapten exposure. TCRdb analysed the RACE reads with MiXCR anew, one entry per CDR3 protein. The table shows around 100,000 distinct CDR3 sequences, with under 14% occurring only once. This sample comprised whole blood, obtained in connection with sensitization to the hapten diphenylcyclopropenone (DPC). The source is a woman aged 60-75 years with alopecia areata. Some clones in this sample may be carry-over from other donors' samples. Both conserved end residues are part of each CDR3. A D gene is named only where the DNA matches it firmly. The size field is filled for only some rows; it gives once, few, many or a size class.

>TRBJ1-2|TRBV6-5|many|.
TGTGCCAGCAGTTACTCGACCGGGCTCAACTATGGCTACACCTTC
CASSYSTGLNYGYTF
>TRBJ1-5|TRBV12-3/TRBV12-4|few|.
TGTGCCAGCACTGACCGGGGGTCGGATCAGCCCCAGCATTTT
CASTDRGSDQPQHF
>TRBJ2-2|TRBV2|.|.
TGTGCCAGCAGTGAATATGGCCCAAACACCGGGGAGCTGTTTTTT
CASSEYGPNTGELFF
>TRBJ2-3|TRBV11-2|many|TRBD2
TGTGCCAGCAGCTTAGATGGGGAGCGGGGGTTCACGGATACGCAGTATTTT
CASSLDGERGFTDTQYF
>TRBJ1-4|TRBV29-1|few|.
TGCAGCGTTGCTGGTGGGGCCATGGGTGAAAAACTGTTTTTT
CSVAGGAMGEKLFF
>TRBJ2-5|TRBV5-1|many|TRBD1
TGCGCCAGCCGAGTCGGGACAGGACAAGAGACCCAGTACTTC
CASRVGTGQETQYF
>TRBJ2-7|TRBV5-1|many|.
TGCGCCAGCAGCTTTTCAGCGGAGAACTACGAGCAGTACTTC
CASSFSAENYEQYF
>TRBJ2-5|TRBV20-1|.|.
TGCAGTGCTAGAGTGGCGGGGCGACGCCGGGAGACCCAGTACTTC
CSARVAGRRRETQYF
>TRBJ2-3|TRBV6-1|many|.
TGTGCCAGCAGTGCCTTATCGGGGGTCGTGACAGATACGCAGTATTTT
CASSALSGVVTDTQYF
>TRBJ1-1|TRBV29-1|.|TRBD1
TGCAGCGTTAATACAGGGGAGGGAACTGAAGCTTTCTTT
CSVNTGEGTEAFF
>TRBJ2-1|TRBV14|few|.
TGTGCCAGCAGCCAAGGGTGGACTTATAATGAGCAGTTCTTC
CASSQGWTYNEQFF
>TRBJ2-5|TRBV29-1|.|.
TGCAGCGCCCCCAGAGGGACCGTCGGAGAGACCCAGTACTTC
CSAPRGTVGETQYF
>TRBJ1-3|TRBV5-5|.|.
TGTGCCAGCAGCTTGGGACTCGCGGGAGGAGAAAACACCATATATTTT
CASSLGLAGGENTIYF
>TRBJ2-7|TRBV19|.|TRBD1
TGTGCCAGTACACCGGGGTGGGACAGCTCCTACGAGCAGTACTTC
CASTPGWDSSYEQYF
>TRBJ1-2|TRBV7-9|many|TRBD1
TGTGCCAGCAGCTTCCCGGACAGGTGGACCTATGGCTACACCTTC
CASSFPDRWTYGYTF
>TRBJ1-2|TRBV7-6|many|TRBD1
TGTGCCAGCAGCGAGGGACAGAACTATGGCTACACCTTC
CASSEGQNYGYTF
>TRBJ1-1|TRBV30|many|.
TGTGCCTGGACACTGAACACTGAAGCTTTCTTT
CAWTLNTEAFF
>TRBJ1-2|TRBV18|few|TRBD1
TGTGCCAGCTCACTATCCGGACAGGCGGGCTATGGCTACACCTTC
CASSLSGQAGYGYTF
>TRBJ1-2|TRBV20-1|many|TRBD1
TGCAGTGCCAAACAGGGGGCAGGCTATGGCTACACCTTC
CSAKQGAGYGYTF
>TRBJ1-2|TRBV29-1|once|.
TGCAGCGTTGGGTCGGAGCTGGGCTACACCTTC
CSVGSELGYTF
>TRBJ2-1|TRBV5-1|many|.
TGCGCCAGCAGCAGGGGCGACCGCTACAATGAGCAGTTCTTC
CASSRGDRYNEQFF
>TRBJ2-1|TRBV30|few|TRBD2
TGTGCCGGGGGGGGTGCGCGTGAGCAGTTCTTC
CAGGGAREQFF
>TRBJ2-7|TRBV7-9|many|TRBD1
TGTGCCAGCAGCGGGACAGGGTCCTACGAGCAGTACTTC
CASSGTGSYEQYF
>TRBJ2-5|TRBV3-1|many|TRBD2
TGTGCCAGCAGCACGGGGGGGCGGGAGACCCAGTACTTC
CASSTGGRETQYF
>TRBJ2-2|TRBV30|many|.
TGTGCCTGGAGTCATGTACGGGACACCGCGAACACCGGGGAGCTGTTTTTT
CAWSHVRDTANTGELFF
>TRBJ1-2|TRBV19|.|.
TGTGCCAGTAGTTGGGAGCGCCTGTATGGCTACACCTTC
CASSWERLYGYTF
>TRBJ1-2|TRBV12-3/TRBV12-4|many|.
TGTGCCAGCAGAAGTCAGGACTACTATGGCTACACCTTC
CASRSQDYYGYTF
>TRBJ1-6|TRBV5-1|.|TRBD1
TGCGCCAGCAGCTTGGACAGGGGGTCTTCACCCCTCCACTTT
CASSLDRGSSPLHF
>TRBJ2-3|TRBV6-2/TRBV6-3|few|.
TGTGCCAGCAGTGACGGGCATACGCAGTATTTT
CASSDGHTQYF
>TRBJ2-7|TRBV20-1|few|TRBD2
TGCAGTGCTAACCCCCTGGGTAGCGGGGTGCCCTACGAGCAGTACTTC
CSANPLGSGVPYEQYF
>TRBJ2-1|TRBV5-1|few|.
TGCGCCAGCAGCTCGACCCAGTTAGGAGACAATGAGCAGTTCTTC
CASSSTQLGDNEQFF
>TRBJ2-1|TRBV10-1|few|.
TGCGCCAGCAGTGAGGGCTGGCAGGGATACAATGAGCAGTTCTTC
CASSEGWQGYNEQFF